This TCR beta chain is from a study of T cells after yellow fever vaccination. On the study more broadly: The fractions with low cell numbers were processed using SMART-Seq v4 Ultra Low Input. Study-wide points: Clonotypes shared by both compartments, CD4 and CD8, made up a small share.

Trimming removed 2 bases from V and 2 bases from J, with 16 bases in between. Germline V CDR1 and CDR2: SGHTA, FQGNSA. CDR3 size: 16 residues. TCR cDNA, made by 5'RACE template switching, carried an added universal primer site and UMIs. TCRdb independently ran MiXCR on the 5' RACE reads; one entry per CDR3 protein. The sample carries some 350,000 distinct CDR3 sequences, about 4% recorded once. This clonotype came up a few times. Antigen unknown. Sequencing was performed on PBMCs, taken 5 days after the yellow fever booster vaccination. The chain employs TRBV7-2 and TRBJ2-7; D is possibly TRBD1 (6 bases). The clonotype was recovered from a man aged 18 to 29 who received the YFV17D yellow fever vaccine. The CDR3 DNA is TGTGCCAGCAGCTTAATAGGACTGGACAGTACCTACGAGCAGTACTTC. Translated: CASSLIGLDSTYEQYF.